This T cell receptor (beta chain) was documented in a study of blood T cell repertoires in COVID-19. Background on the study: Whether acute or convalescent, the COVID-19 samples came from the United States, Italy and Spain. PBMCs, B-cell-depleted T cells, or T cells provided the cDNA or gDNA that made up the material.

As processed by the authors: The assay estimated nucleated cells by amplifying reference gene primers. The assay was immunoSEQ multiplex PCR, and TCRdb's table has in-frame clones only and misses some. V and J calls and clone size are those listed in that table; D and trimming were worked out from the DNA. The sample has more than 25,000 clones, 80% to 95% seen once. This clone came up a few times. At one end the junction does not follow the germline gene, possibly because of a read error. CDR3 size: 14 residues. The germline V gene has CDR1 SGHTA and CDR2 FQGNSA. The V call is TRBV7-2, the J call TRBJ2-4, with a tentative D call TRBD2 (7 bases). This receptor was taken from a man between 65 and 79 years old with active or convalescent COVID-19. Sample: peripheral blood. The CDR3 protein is CASSFAGAINIQYF. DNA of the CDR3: TGTGCCAGCAGCTTCGCGGGGGCCATAAACATTCAGTACTTC.